Below are 26 T cell receptor beta chains sequenced from a single sample in a study of blood T cells in healthy people across ages. A J-beta primer mix and a sample-barcoded 5' primer were used in a second PCR of about 7 to 12 cycles. TCRdb reanalysed the 5' RACE reads using MiXCR and keeps one entry per CDR3 protein. The repertoire holds around 670,000 distinct CDR3 sequences, with about 28% as singletons. Material: blood. These receptors came from a woman older than 75 in good health.

A word on this clonotype: With a much larger clone just one base away, this may be a read error. This chain uses TRBV27 with TRBJ1-5, with D possibly being TRBD1 (5 bases). Germline loops: CDR1 MNHEY, CDR2 SMNVEV (reference sequence). The CDR3 is 15 amino acids. DNA for the CDR3: TGTGCCCGCAGTTCATGGGGCAAATCTAATCAGCCCCAGCATTTT. It encodes CARSSWGKSNQPQHF.

This clonotype was detected many times. J is TRBJ2-3 and V is TRBV20-1, with TRBD1 matching over 7 bases. J was trimmed by 7 bases and V by 5 bases; bases with no gene match: 3. CDR3 length equals 11 residues. Germline lookup yields CDR1 DFQATT and CDR2 SNEGSKA (reference sequence). The CDR3 spells CSALGGHTQYF. CDR3 DNA: TGCAGTGCTCTAGGGGGCCATACGCAGTATTTT.

This clonotype was recorded many times. Here the CDR3 reads CSVDIGYTF. CDR3 coding DNA: TGCAGCGTTGATATTGGCTACACCTTC. The J gene is TRBJ1-2, the V gene TRBV29-1; no reliable D call. CDR1 and CDR2 (germline): SQVTM, ANQGSEA. CDR3 length: 9 amino acids. Between the trimmed V and J ends, which lost 3 bases and 7 bases, there was a span of 3 bases.

Concerning this clonotype itself: A clone one base away is much larger, so this may be a read error. The CDR3 region has the DNA TGTGCCATCAGTGATCTACAGGGATGCTACGAGCAGTACTTC. It translates to CAISDLQGCYEQYF. The chain is built from TRBV10-3 and TRBJ2-7, with D maybe TRBD1 (6 bases). This CDR3 has 14 amino acids. Germline CDR1 reads ENHRY; CDR2 reads SYGVKD. V was pared by 3 bases and J by 3 bases, with 12 bases between.

V is TRBV20-1 and J is TRBJ1-6; D unresolved. V was pared by 0 bases and J by 0 bases, with 12 bases between. The CDR3 is 17 residues long. CDR1 and CDR2 (germline): DFQATT, SNEGSKA (reference sequence). The chain's CDR3 is CSARDQGRSSYNSPLHF. CDR3 sequence (DNA): TGCAGTGCTAGAGATCAAGGCAGGAGCTCCTATAATTCACCCCTCCACTTT.

This clonotype was detected ten times or more. V gene TRBV6-6 combines with J gene TRBJ1-6, with D perhaps TRBD1 (5 bases). The CDR3 consists of 14 residues. Germline loops: CDR1 MNHNY, CDR2 SVGAGI (reference sequence). Trimming cost V 6 bases and J 9 bases, with 15 bases left between them. CDR3 DNA sequence: TGTGCCAGCAGCTCAAAGAATCAGGGTTCACCCCTCCACTTT. It is translated as CASSSKNQGSPLHF.

As regards this clonotype: A much more abundant neighbour one base away suggests this may be a read error. The chain uses TRBV5-1 and TRBJ2-3, with a possible D match to TRBD1 (6 bases). The CDR3 totals 14 residues. Germline CDR1 reads SGHRS; CDR2 reads YFSETQ. The CDR3 spells CACSLRWDTDTQYF. For the CDR3, the DNA is TGCGCCTGCAGCTTGAGGTGGGACACCGATACGCAGTATTTT.

This clonotype was counted ten times or more. The chain combines TRBV20-1 with TRBJ2-3; D is tentatively TRBD1 or TRBD2 (5 bases each). The germline V gene has CDR1 DFQATT and CDR2 SNEGSKA (reference sequence). This CDR3 has 15 residues. The V end was cut by 0 bases, the J end by 4 bases, with 14 bases between. In DNA form, the CDR3 reads TGCAGTGCTAGAGATACCTTGAGGGGCCCAGATACGCAGTATTTT. Its translation is CSARDTLRGPDTQYF.

The chain has TRBV9 and TRBJ2-1, with 10 bases that match TRBD2. Germline V gives CDR1 SGDLS, CDR2 YYNGEE. V gave up 1 base and J gave up 0 bases; unmatched junction bases: 4. The CDR3 has 17 residues. The CDR3 region has the DNA TGTGCCAGCAGCGTAACTAGCGGGGCCCTCTCCTACAATGAGCAGTTCTTC. Amino acid sequence: CASSVTSGALSYNEQFF.

Ten or more counts support this clonotype. The rearrangement uses TRBV4-1 and TRBJ1-6; perhaps TRBD1 as D (5 bases). Germline V CDR1 and CDR2: MGHRA, YSYEKL. The CDR3 is made up of 15 amino acids. The V end was cut by 4 bases, the J end by 4 bases, with 11 bases between. CDR3 residues: CASSLEGPYNSPLHF. The CDR3 DNA sequence: TGCGCCAGCAGCCTAGAGGGACCGTATAATTCACCCCTCCACTTT.

This clonotype was seen many times. The chain employs TRBV4-2 and TRBJ1-1; D is unresolved. The CDR3 spans 13 residues. Germline V gene sequence: CDR1 LGHNA, CDR2 YNFKEQ. Between the trimmed V and J ends, which lost 2 bases and 0 bases, there was a span of 4 bases. The CDR3, as DNA: TGTGCCAGCAGCCAAACAGTGAACACTGAAGCTTTCTTT. Translating it yields CASSQTVNTEAFF.

This clonotype occurred many times. The chain is built from TRBV28 and TRBJ2-1, with no clear D. V was pared by 5 bases and J by 10 bases, with 9 bases between. Germline assignment: CDR1 MDHEN and CDR2 SYDVKM. CDR3 size: 11 residues. The chain's CDR3 is CASSKIMEQFF. As DNA, the CDR3 is TGTGCCAGCAGTAAGATCATGGAGCAGTTCTTC.

The genes are TRBV30 and TRBJ2-4; TRBD2 matches at 8 bases. This CDR3 region has 18 residues. Trimming removed 1 base from V and 0 bases from J; junction bases left unmatched: 11. The germline V gene has CDR1 GTSNPN and CDR2 SVGIG (reference sequence). CDR3 nucleotides: TGTGCCTGGAGTGCGCCGGGACTAGGAGCGATAGCCAAAAACATTCAGTACTTC. Protein sequence: CAWSAPGLGAIAKNIQYF.

The chain joins TRBV18 to TRBJ1-1, with TRBD1 as a possible D gene (6 bases). With 2 bases removed from V and 4 bases from J, the gap between germline ends came to 20 bases. Germline CDR1 KGHSH, CDR2 LQKENI. The length of the CDR3 is 17 residues. CDR3 DNA: TGTGCCAGCTCACCATACCAAGGGGGGGTGGCGTTCACTGAAGCTTTCTTT. This gives the protein CASSPYQGGVAFTEAFF. Based on the CDR3 plus reference TRBV18 and TRBJ1-1, the full variable domain is NAGVMQNPRHLVRRRGQEARLRCSPMKGHSHVYWYRQLPEEGLKFMVYLQKENIIDESGMPKERFSAEFPKEGPSILRIQQVVRGDSAAYFCASSPYQGGVAFTEAFFGQGTRLTVV.

This chain links TRBV12-3 or TRBV12-4 with TRBJ1-1; D may be TRBD1 (6 bases). The CDR3 contains 14 residues. V shed 6 bases and J shed 1 base, with 12 bases lying between them. The CDR3 DNA sequence: TGTGCCAGCAGGCTAGACAGGAGGAACACTGAAGCTTTCTTT. Protein product: CASRLDRRNTEAFF.

This clonotype was observed at least ten times. The chain joins TRBV5-1 to TRBJ2-7; perhaps D is TRBD1 or TRBD2 (5 bases each). CDR3 size: 14 residues. Germline V gene sequence: CDR1 SGHRS, CDR2 YFSETQ. V gave up 4 bases and J gave up 1 base, with 12 bases separating them. The CDR3 DNA is TGCGCCAGCAGCCTCCGGGACGAGTCCTACGAGCAGTACTTC. As protein: CASSLRDESYEQYF.

The chain employs TRBV4-3 and TRBJ1-6; 11 positions agree with TRBD1. V gave up 3 bases and J gave up 4 bases; unmatched junction bases: 5. Germline lookup yields CDR1 LGHNA and CDR2 YSLEER. The CDR3 length is 17 residues. In DNA, the CDR3 is TGCGCCAGCAGCCATGGGGACAGGGGGAGATATAATTCACCCCTCCACTTT. It is translated as CASSHGDRGRYNSPLHF.

This clonotype showed up many times. The chain employs TRBV27 and TRBJ2-1; maybe TRBD1 (5 bases). Germline CDR1 and CDR2: MNHEY and SMNVEV (reference sequence). Trimming removed 0 bases at V and 3 bases at J, with 9 bases between. This CDR3 is 15 amino acids long. For the CDR3, the DNA is TGTGCCAGCAGTTTATCGGCAGGGAACTACAATGAGCAGTTCTTC. Translating it yields CASSLSAGNYNEQFF.

This clonotype was found many times. The chain combines TRBV7-2 with TRBJ2-2; 10 bases agree with TRBD1. The ends lost 5 bases at V and 5 bases at J; junction bases unmatched: 11. The CDR3 loop spans 17 amino acids. CDR1 SGHTA and CDR2 FQGNSA come from the germline V gene. Here the CDR3 reads CASSPKRQGARTGELFF. The CDR3 DNA reads as TGTGCCAGCAGCCCCAAGCGACAGGGGGCGCGGACCGGGGAGCTGTTTTTT.

The chain couples TRBV6-1 to TRBJ1-1; 7 bases map to TRBD1. CDR1 is MNHNS, CDR2 SASEGT, per germline. The ends lost 6 bases at V and 1 base at J; junction bases unmatched: 8. This CDR3 region has 15 residues. Written as DNA, the CDR3 is TGTGCCAGCAGGGAGGGGGCGCGGGGGAACACTGAAGCTTTCTTT. Its translation is CASREGARGNTEAFF.

This clonotype has at least ten counts. The chain carries TRBV5-8 and TRBJ2-7, with TRBD1 identical over 7 bases. Unmatched junction bases numbered 8, after V lost 4 bases and J lost 4 bases. The CDR3 runs 14 residues. Germline CDR1 reads SGHTS; CDR2 reads YDEGEE. Here the CDR3 reads CASSISGQLYEQYF. CDR3 DNA: TGTGCCAGCAGCATCTCGGGACAGCTATACGAGCAGTACTTC. Complete variable domain (other parts from reference TRBV5-8 and TRBJ2-7): EAGVTQSPTHLIKTRGQQATLRCSPISGHTSVYWYQQALGLGLQFLLWYDEGEERNRGNFPPRFSGRQFPNYSSELNVNALELEDSALYLCASSISGQLYEQYFGPGTRLTVT.

This clonotype was detected a few times. The chain couples TRBV12-3 or TRBV12-4 to TRBJ1-6; no reliable D call. This CDR3 is built from 15 residues. The V gene lost 1 base and the J gene lost 3 bases, with 7 bases spanning the gap. This CDR3 is CASSLEPRYNSPLHF. CDR3 nucleotide sequence: TGTGCCAGCAGTTTAGAACCCCGCTATAATTCACCCCTCCACTTT.

This chain's CDR3 is CASSLGLAVSEQFF. The DNA for the CDR3 is TGTGCCAGCAGCTTAGGACTAGCGGTTAGTGAGCAGTTCTTC. The chain combines TRBV7-2 with TRBJ2-1; 9 bases align to TRBD2. CDR3 length: 14 amino acids. Germline lookup yields CDR1 SGHTA and CDR2 FQGNSA. Trimming cost V 1 base and J 9 bases; bases outside gene matches: 4.

In this sample, this clonotype turned up many times. The V gene is TRBV6-5, the J gene TRBJ2-4; no definite D call. The germline gives CDR1 MNHEY, CDR2 SVGAGI. The CDR3 has 11 residues. V lost 2 bases to trimming and J lost 8 bases, with 4 bases between them. The DNA of the CDR3 is TGTGCCAGCAGTTACATGGACATTCAGTACTTC. Translation gives CASSYMDIQYF.

This clonotype was seen many times. Compared with germline, one end of the junction differs, possibly owing to a read error. CDR3 in DNA: TGTGCCAGCAGCTTAGCGGGGAACTACGAGCAGTACTTC. As protein: CASSLAGNYEQYF. V usage is TRBV5-1 and J usage is TRBJ2-7; 8 nucleotides align to TRBD2. This CDR3 comprises 13 residues. Germline V gene lookup returns CDR1 SGHRS and CDR2 YFSETQ.

This clonotype turned up a few times. This may be a read error, as it is one base from a much larger clone. CDR3 coding DNA: TGTGCCAGCCTCAAGGGGAGGAGTTATGATGAGCAGTACTTC. Protein product: CASLKGRSYDEQYF. The rearrangement uses TRBV7-2 and TRBJ2-5, with D perhaps TRBD2 (6 bases). V was cut by 8 bases and J by 11 bases, with 24 bases left in between. In germline, CDR1 is SGHTA, CDR2 FQGNSA. CDR3 length: 14 residues.